This T cell receptor beta chain was obtained from a study of blood T cell repertoires in COVID-19. CDR3 size: 16 residues. Per germline, CDR1 SGHVS and CDR2 FQNEAQ. V was pared by 1 base and J by 5 bases, with 7 bases of the junction left unmatched. Donors were grouped by their self-reported clinical history. Exposed enrollees encountered a COVID-19 case at some point within 2 weeks before study entry. Authors' analysis steps: Nucleated cell counts were estimated from reference gene primer amplification. Profiling relied on immunoSEQ multiplex PCR, and the TCRdb table lists in-frame clones only, not all of them. V and J calls and clone size are those listed in that table; D and trimming were worked out from the DNA. The top ten hold 5% of the sample, which has 290,000 or so clones, approximately 82% seen once.

The origin of this receptor is a man aged 35 to 55 who had been exposed to COVID-19. Sequenced material: PBMCs or T cells enriched from blood (not recorded which). The V and J genes are TRBV7-8 and TRBJ2-3; 9 bases are shared with TRBD2. This CDR3 is CASSLERLAGVDTQYF. The CDR3 coding sequence is TGTGCCAGCAGCTTAGAGAGGTTAGCGGGAGTAGATACGCAGTATTTT. The variable domain in full, completed from reference TRBV7-8 and TRBJ2-3, reads GAGVSQSPRYKVAKRGQDVALRCDPISGHVSLFWYQQALGQGPEFLTYFQNEAQLDKSGLPSDRFFAERPEGSVSTLKIQRTQQEDSAVYLCASSLERLAGVDTQYFGPGTRLTVL.